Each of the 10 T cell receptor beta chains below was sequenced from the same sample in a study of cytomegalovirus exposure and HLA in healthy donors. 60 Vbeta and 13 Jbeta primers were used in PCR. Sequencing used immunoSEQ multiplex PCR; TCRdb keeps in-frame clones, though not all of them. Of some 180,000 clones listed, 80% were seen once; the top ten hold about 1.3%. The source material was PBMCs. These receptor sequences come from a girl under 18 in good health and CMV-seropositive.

The CDR3 region is CASSPSSGLAGSQYF. The CDR3 DNA reads as TGTGCCAGCAGTCCCTCTTCTGGACTAGCAGGTTCACAGTATTTT. The chain employs TRBV27 and TRBJ2-3, with 8 nucleotides matching TRBD2. The length of the CDR3 is 15 residues. Germline loops: CDR1 MNHEY, CDR2 SMNVEV (reference sequence). The V gene end was trimmed by 5 bases and the J gene end by 12 bases; junction bases not matched to a gene: 16.

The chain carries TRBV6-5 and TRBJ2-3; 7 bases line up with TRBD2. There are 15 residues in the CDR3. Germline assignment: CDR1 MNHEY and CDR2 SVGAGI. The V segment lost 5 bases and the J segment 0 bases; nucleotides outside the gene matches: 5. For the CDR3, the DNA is TGTGCCAGCAGTGCTCCTAGCGGAAGCACAGATACGCAGTATTTT. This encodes CASSAPSGSTDTQYF.

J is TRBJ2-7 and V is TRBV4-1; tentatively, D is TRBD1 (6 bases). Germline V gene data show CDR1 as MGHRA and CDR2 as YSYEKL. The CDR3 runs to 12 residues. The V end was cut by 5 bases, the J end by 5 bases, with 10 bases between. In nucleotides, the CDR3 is TGCGCCAGCAGCTCAGACAGGCACGAGCAGTACTTC. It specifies CASSSDRHEQYF.

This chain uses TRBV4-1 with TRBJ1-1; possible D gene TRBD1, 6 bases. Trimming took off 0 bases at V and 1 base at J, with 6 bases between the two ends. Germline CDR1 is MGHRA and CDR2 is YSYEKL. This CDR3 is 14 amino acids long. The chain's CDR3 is CASSQEGQNTEAFF. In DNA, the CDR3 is TGCGCCAGCAGCCAAGAGGGACAGAACACTGAAGCTTTCTTT.

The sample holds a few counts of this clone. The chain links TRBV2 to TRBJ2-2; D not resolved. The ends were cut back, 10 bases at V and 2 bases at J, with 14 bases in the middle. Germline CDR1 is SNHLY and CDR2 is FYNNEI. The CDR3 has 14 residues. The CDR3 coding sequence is TGTGCCACGAGATGGTCCGTAAACACCGGGGAGCTGTTTTTT. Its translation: CATRWSVNTGELFF. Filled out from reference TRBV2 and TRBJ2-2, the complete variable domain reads EPEVTQTPSHQVTQMGQEVILRCVPISNHLYFYWYRQILGQKVEFLVSFYNNEISEKSEIFDDQFSVERPDGSNFTLKIRSTKLEDSAMYFCATRWSVNTGELFFGEGSRLTVL.

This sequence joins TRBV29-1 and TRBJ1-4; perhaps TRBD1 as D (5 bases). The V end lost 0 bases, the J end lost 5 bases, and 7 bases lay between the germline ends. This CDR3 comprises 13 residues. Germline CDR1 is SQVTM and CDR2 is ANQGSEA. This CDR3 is CSVEDRTNEKLFF. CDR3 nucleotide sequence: TGCAGCGTTGAAGACCGGACAAATGAAAAACTGTTTTTT.

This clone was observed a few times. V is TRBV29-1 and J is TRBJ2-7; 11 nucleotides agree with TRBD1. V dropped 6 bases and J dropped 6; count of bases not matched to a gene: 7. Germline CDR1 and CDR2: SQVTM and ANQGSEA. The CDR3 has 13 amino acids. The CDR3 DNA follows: TGCAGCGTGGAGGACAGGGGGCCGTTCGAGCAGTACTTC. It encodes CSVEDRGPFEQYF.

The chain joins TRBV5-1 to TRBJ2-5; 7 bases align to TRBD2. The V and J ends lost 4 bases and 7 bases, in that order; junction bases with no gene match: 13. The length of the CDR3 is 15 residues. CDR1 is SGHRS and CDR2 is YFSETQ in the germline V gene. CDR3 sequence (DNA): TGCGCCAGCAGCCTTCCCACTAGCGAGGGAGGGACCCAGTACTTC. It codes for CASSLPTSEGGTQYF.

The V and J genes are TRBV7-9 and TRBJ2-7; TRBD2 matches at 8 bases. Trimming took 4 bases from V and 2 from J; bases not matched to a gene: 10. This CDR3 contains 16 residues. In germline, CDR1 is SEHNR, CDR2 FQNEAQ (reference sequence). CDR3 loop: CASSSASSGPTYEQYF. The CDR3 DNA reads TGTGCCAGCAGCTCCGCCTCTAGCGGGCCTACCTACGAGCAGTACTTC. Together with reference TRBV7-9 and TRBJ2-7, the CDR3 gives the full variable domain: DTGVSQNPRHKITKRGQNVTFRCDPISEHNRLYWYRQTLGQGPEFLTYFQNEAQLEKSRLLSDRFSAERPKGSFSTLEIQRTEQGDSAMYLCASSSASSGPTYEQYFGPGTRLTVT.

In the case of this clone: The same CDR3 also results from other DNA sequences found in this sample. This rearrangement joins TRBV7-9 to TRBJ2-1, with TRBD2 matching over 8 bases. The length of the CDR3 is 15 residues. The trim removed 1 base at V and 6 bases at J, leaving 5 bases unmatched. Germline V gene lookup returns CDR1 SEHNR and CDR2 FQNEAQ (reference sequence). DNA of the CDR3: TGTGCCAGCAGCTTAGGCGCGGGAGGATTCAATGAGCAGTTCTTC. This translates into CASSLGAGGFNEQFF.